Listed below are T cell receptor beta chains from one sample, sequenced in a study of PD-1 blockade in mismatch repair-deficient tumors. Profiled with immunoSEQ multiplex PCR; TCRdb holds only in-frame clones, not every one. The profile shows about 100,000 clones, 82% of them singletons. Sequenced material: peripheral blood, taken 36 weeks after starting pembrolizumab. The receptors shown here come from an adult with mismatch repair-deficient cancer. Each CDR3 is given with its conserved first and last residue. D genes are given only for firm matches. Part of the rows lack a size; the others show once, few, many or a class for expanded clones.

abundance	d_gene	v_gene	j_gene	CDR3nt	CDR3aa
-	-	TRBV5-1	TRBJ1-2	TGCGCCAGCAGCTTGCTGCGACAGTTAGACTACACCTTC	CASSLLRQLDYTF
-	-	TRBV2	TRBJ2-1	TGTGCCAGCAGTGTGCACAATGAGCAGTTCTTC	CASSVHNEQFF
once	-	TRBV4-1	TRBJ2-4	TGCGCCAGCAGCCAAGAAGTGGGGGTCGGGACCAAAAACATTCAGTACTTC	CASSQEVGVGTKNIQYF
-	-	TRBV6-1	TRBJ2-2	TGTGCCAGCAGGAAGGGACCCGAGACCGGGGAGCTGTTTTTT	CASRKGPETGELFF
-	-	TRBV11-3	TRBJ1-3	TGTGCCAGCAGCGGACAGCTGGAGTTAGGAAACACCATATATTTT	CASSGQLELGNTIYF
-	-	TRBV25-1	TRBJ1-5	TGTGCCAGCAGTGACAGAAATAGCAATCAGCCCCAGCATTTT	CASSDRNSNQPQHF
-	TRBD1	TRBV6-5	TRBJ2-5	TGTGCCAGCAGTTCCGCCGGACAGGGCAGATCGGAGACCCAGTACTTC	CASSSAGQGRSETQYF
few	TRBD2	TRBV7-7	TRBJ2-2	TGTGCTAGCAGCTACGGGACTAGCGGGAGCCAAGGGGCCGGGGAGCTGTTTTTT	CASSYGTSGSQGAGELFF
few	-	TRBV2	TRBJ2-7	TGTGCCAGCAGTGGAGGGGCTGACTACGAGCAGTACTTC	CASSGGADYEQYF
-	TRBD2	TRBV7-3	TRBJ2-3	TGTGCCAGCAGCCTCCTGTTGACGGGAGGGCCAGATACGCAGTATTTT	CASSLLLTGGPDTQYF
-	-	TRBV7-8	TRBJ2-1	TGTGCCAGCAGCTTAATACGGAGATCCTACAATGAGCAGTTCTTC	CASSLIRRSYNEQFF
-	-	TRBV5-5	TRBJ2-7	TGTGCCAGCAGCTGGGACGGTGTAATAGCCTACGAGCAGTACTTC	CASSWDGVIAYEQYF
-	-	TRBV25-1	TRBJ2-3	TGTGCCAGCAGTGCGACCCCTAGCACAGATACGCAGTATTTT	CASSATPSTDTQYF
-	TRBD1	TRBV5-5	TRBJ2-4	TGTGCCAGCAGCTTGGTACGGACAGGAAACATTCAGTACTTC	CASSLVRTGNIQYF
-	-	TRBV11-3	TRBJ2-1	TGTGCCAGCAGCTTAGATGCAGGGTGGAATGAGCAGTTCTTC	CASSLDAGWNEQFF
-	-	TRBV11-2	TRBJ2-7	TGTGCCAGCAGCCAACGCGGACTGTCCTACGAGCAGTACTTC	CASSQRGLSYEQYF
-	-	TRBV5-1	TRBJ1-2	TGCGCCAGCAGCTTGCTGCAGGGTGAGGACTATGGCTACACCTTC	CASSLLQGEDYGYTF
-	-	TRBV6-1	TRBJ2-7	TGTGCCAGCAGTGCTCCCGAGCAGTACTTC	CASSAPEQYF
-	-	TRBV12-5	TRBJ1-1	TGTGCTAGTGGTACAGGGCTTGGCACTGAAGCTTTCTTT	CASGTGLGTEAFF
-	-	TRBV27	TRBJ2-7	TGTGCCAGCAGTTCGGGTGCTTACTACGAGCAGTACTTC	CASSSGAYYEQYF
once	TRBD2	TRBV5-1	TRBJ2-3	TGCGCCAGCAGCTTGGTCGGGGGGACGGCCGATACGCAGTATTTT	CASSLVGGTADTQYF
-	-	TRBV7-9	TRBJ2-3	TGTGCCAGCAGCTTAGTACCTGGCACAGATACGCAGTATTTT	CASSLVPGTDTQYF
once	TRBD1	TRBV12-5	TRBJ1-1	TGTGCTAGTGATCCCGGACAGGGGGTGAACACTGAAGCTTTCTTT	CASDPGQGVNTEAFF
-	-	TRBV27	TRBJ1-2	TGTGCCAGCAGTTTATCGAAACGGATTAACTATGGCTACACCTTC	CASSLSKRINYGYTF
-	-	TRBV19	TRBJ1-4	TGTGCCAGTATGGGTTATGCTAATGAAAAACTGTTTTTT	CASMGYANEKLFF
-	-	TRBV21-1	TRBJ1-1	TGTGCCAGCAGCAAAGCGCACGCGGTTATTAAAAAAGGGGGCACTGAAGCTTTCTTT	CASSKAHAVIKKGGTEAFF
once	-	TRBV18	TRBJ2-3	TGTGCCAGCTCACCAGACCGCACAGATACGCAGTATTTT	CASSPDRTDTQYF
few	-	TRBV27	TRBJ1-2	TGTGCCAGCAGTCGACAGGAGTACTATGGCTACACCTTC	CASSRQEYYGYTF
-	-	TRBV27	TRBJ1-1	TGTGCCAGCAGTCCCCCGGGCAGGTACACTGAAGCTTTCTTT	CASSPPGRYTEAFF
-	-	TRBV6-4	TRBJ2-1	TGTGCCAGCAGTGATTGGGAGACGAATGAGCAGTTCTTC	CASSDWETNEQFF
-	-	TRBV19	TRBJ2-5	TGTGCCAGTAGTACGGGACTCCAGGGGGAAGAGACCCAGTACTTC	CASSTGLQGEETQYF
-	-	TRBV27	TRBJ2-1	TGTGCCAGCAGTTTACAAGCGATTAGCTCCTACAATGAGCAGTTCTTC	CASSLQAISSYNEQFF
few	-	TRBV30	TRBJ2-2	TGTGCCTGGAGTGTACAAGGTTACGGGGAGCTGTTTTTT	CAWSVQGYGELFF
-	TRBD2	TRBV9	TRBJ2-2	TGTGCCAGCAGCGGACCTAGCGGGCCGAACACCGGGGAGCTGTTTTTT	CASSGPSGPNTGELFF
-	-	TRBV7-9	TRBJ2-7	TGTGCCAGCAGCTTTCAGGTCTACGAGCAGTACTTC	CASSFQVYEQYF
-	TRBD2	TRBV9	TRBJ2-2	TGTGCCAGCAGCGTACCCCCCCCTAGACTAGCGGGAGGGCCAAAGAACACCGGGGAGCTGTTTTTT	CASSVPPPRLAGGPKNTGELFF
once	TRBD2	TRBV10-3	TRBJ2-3	TGTGCCATCAGTGAGTCAACTAGCGGGAGGGCCAAAGATACGCAGTATTTT	CAISESTSGRAKDTQYF
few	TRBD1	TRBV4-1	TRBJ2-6	TGCGCCAGCAGCCCTTCGGGGACAGCCTCTGGGGCCAACGTCCTGACTTTC	CASSPSGTASGANVLTF
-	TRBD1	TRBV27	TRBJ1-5	TGTGCCAGCAGTTTACAGGGACAGAGCAATCAGCCCCAGCATTTT	CASSLQGQSNQPQHF
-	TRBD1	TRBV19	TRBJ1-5	TGTGCCAGTAGTAATTACAGGGGGAATCAGCCCCAGCATTTT	CASSNYRGNQPQHF
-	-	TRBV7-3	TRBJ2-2	TGTGCCAGCAGCTCGGGTCTCGGCGGGGAGCTGTTTTTT	CASSSGLGGELFF
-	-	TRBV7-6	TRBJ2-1	TGTGCCAGCAGCAACACCGGGACGGGTTACAATGAGCAGTTCTTC	CASSNTGTGYNEQFF
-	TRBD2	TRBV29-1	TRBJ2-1	TGCAGCGTTGTAGCGGGAGGGCAGTTCTTC	CSVVAGGQFF
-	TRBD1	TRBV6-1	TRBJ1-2	TGTGCCAGCAGTGAATGGGCAGGCAGGGGGGGCTATGGCTACACCTTC	CASSEWAGRGGYGYTF
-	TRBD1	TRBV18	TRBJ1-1	TGTGCCAGCTCACCACCGTCGACAGGGGGGAACACTGAAGCTTTCTTT	CASSPPSTGGNTEAFF